This T cell receptor (beta chain) was observed in a study of radiotherapy plus CTLA-4 blockade in lung cancer. Study findings and constraints: Tumor-derived TCR clones expanded in blood after radiotherapy plus ipilimumab.

Assay: immunoSEQ multiplex PCR; the TCRdb copy retains only in-frame clones and omits some. The table records about 19,000 clones, 86% of them present only once. On this clone: Antigen unknown.

Looked up from germline, CDR1 is SGHAT and CDR2 is FQNNGV. There are 16 residues in the CDR3. Trimming took 4 bases from V and 5 from J; bases not matched to a gene: 10. This clonotype originated in a human donor with non-small cell lung cancer whose response to radiotherapy plus ipilimumab could not be evaluated. Specimen: peripheral blood, collected from a patient treated with radiotherapy plus ipilimumab. The chain uses TRBV11-2 and TRBJ2-5, with TRBD2 matching over 10 bases. CDR3 sequence: CASSSGLARWGETQYF. Written as DNA, the CDR3 is TGTGCCAGCAGCTCGGGACTAGCGAGATGGGGGGAGACCCAGTACTTC.